This T cell receptor (beta chain) is from a study of cytomegalovirus exposure and HLA in healthy donors. A note on this clone: The antigen remains undetermined.

With 60 Vbeta and 13 Jbeta primers, the PCR was carried out. The data were produced by immunoSEQ multiplex PCR, yet TCRdb's version contains in-frame clones alone and is incomplete. The sample has 99,000 or so clones, around a tenth seen once; the top ten hold over 4.5%. There were likely unrecorded immune exposures, though donors were nominally healthy when sampled. General study results and limits: TCR sequences were mostly rare, though some public TCRs occurred in many donors.

The junction had 10 bases not matched to a gene; V was cut back by 4 bases and J by 4 bases. CDR3 length: 15 amino acids. Germline V gene lookup returns CDR1 SGHNT and CDR2 YYREEE (reference sequence). This chain joins TRBV5-4 and TRBJ2-7; TRBD2 agrees at 8 bases. The TCR originated in a man aged 40-49 years in good health and CMV-seropositive. Sequencing used PBMCs. The CDR3 here is CASSPAGLDAYEQYF. In DNA, the CDR3 is TGTGCCAGCAGCCCTGCGGGACTAGATGCTTACGAGCAGTACTTC.